This is a list of T cell receptor beta chains from one sample in a study of cytomegalovirus exposure and HLA in healthy donors. Clones were read by immunoSEQ multiplex PCR, and TCRdb kept only the in-frame ones, dropping some. The sample contains fewer than 200,000 clones, 75% to 85% of which appear only once. Input material: PBMCs. The receptors shown here come from a woman aged 25 to 39 in good health and CMV-seronegative. Each CDR3 is given with its conserved first and last residue. D genes are given only for firm matches.

d_call: NA; j_call: TRBJ2-3; v_call: TRBV7-2; cdr3_aa: CASSLLDTQYF; cdr3_nt: TGTGCCAGCAGCCTTCTAGATACGCAGTATTTT
d_call: NA; j_call: TRBJ2-1; v_call: TRBV9; cdr3_aa: CASSDQGSPYNEQFF; cdr3_nt: TGTGCCAGCAGCGACCAGGGGAGCCCCTACAATGAGCAGTTCTTC
d_call: TRBD1; j_call: TRBJ1-4; v_call: TRBV7-9; cdr3_aa: CASSVRAGGAGNEKLFF; cdr3_nt: TGTGCCAGCAGCGTGAGAGCAGGGGGCGCCGGTAATGAAAAACTGTTTTTT
d_call: NA; j_call: TRBJ1-3; v_call: TRBV30; cdr3_aa: CAWSVGTPGNTIYF; cdr3_nt: TGTGCCTGGAGTGTCGGGACACCCGGAAACACCATATATTTT
d_call: NA; j_call: TRBJ1-5; v_call: TRBV28; cdr3_aa: CASSLGGGNQPQHF; cdr3_nt: TGTGCCAGCAGTTTAGGAGGAGGCAATCAGCCCCAGCATTTT
d_call: NA; j_call: TRBJ2-2; v_call: TRBV28; cdr3_aa: CASSVWRKNTGELFF; cdr3_nt: TGTGCCAGCAGCGTTTGGCGGAAGAACACCGGGGAGCTGTTTTTT
d_call: TRBD2; j_call: TRBJ2-7; v_call: TRBV6-6; cdr3_aa: CASSRTSGGSYEQYF; cdr3_nt: TGTGCCAGCAGTCGAACTAGCGGGGGATCCTACGAGCAGTACTTC
d_call: TRBD1; j_call: TRBJ1-2; v_call: TRBV7-7; cdr3_aa: CASSLEGAGRVYGYTF; cdr3_nt: TGTGCCAGCAGCTTAGAGGGGGCAGGGAGAGTTTATGGCTACACCTTC
d_call: NA; j_call: TRBJ2-3; v_call: TRBV6-5; cdr3_aa: CASSHPPDTQYF; cdr3_nt: TGTGCCAGCAGTCATCCCCCAGATACGCAGTATTTT
d_call: NA; j_call: TRBJ1-2; v_call: TRBV6-6; cdr3_aa: CASSQQGIVHGYTF; cdr3_nt: TGTGCCAGCAGCCAACAGGGAATTGTCCATGGCTACACCTTC